This TCR beta chain was profiled in a study of response to subunit inactivated influenza vaccine. Germline V gene lookup returns CDR1 LGHDT and CDR2 YNNKEL (reference sequence). The CDR3 covers 14 residues. V was cut by 0 bases and J by 8 bases, with 11 bases left in between. Each CDR3 protein is one row after TCRdb ran MiXCR on the RT-PCR reads. Of about 620,000 distinct CDR3 sequences in the sample, around 11% were seen once. This clonotype has only a few counts. These same records also appear under a second study, on T cells expressing NK-cell markers. That source adds: Libraries used 5'RACE template switching adding universal primer site and UMIs. All TCR beta repertoires analysed originated from sorted CD3+CD56+NKG2C+, CD3+CD56+NKG2C- and CD3+CD56-NKG2C+ T cells.

This TCR was sampled from a man aged 50-60 years who received an inactivated influenza vaccine. The sample was PBMCs from blood, taken on the day of vaccination. This sequence joins TRBV3-1 and TRBJ2-1; TRBD1 is a possible D gene (5 bases). The CDR3 loop is CASSQDLQVDEQFF. Here the CDR3 DNA reads TGTGCCAGCAGCCAAGATCTACAGGTGGATGAGCAGTTCTTC.